This T cell receptor beta chain was sequenced during a study of blood T cells in healthy people across ages. V lost 3 bases to trimming and J lost 7 bases, with 16 bases between them. CDR1 and CDR2 (germline): MNHEY, SMNVEV (reference sequence). The CDR3 extends over 15 amino acids. Then a second PCR, running roughly 7 to 12 cycles, was carried out with a sample-barcoded 5' primer and a J-beta primer mix. TCRdb called the 5' RACE reads again in MiXCR, with one record for every CDR3 protein. Of more than 800,000 distinct CDR3 sequences listed, under 55% are singletons. Study conclusions and caveats: PBMCs were not sorted, which prevented a conclusive comparison of naive versus antigen-experienced cells. Comparison with aged donors showed that long-lived donors had more naive CD4+ cells and higher diversity. Age showed a roughly linear inverse relationship with TCR beta diversity per million T cells.

With regard to this clonotype: The antigen remains unidentified.

The source is a woman aged 55-70 years in good health. The V gene is TRBV27, the J gene TRBJ2-4; no clear D gene. Sequenced: blood. CDR3 nucleotide sequence: TGTGCCAGCAGTTTTCTCAAGTCAATTGGGAACATTCAGTACTTC. It specifies CASSFLKSIGNIQYF.